This T cell receptor beta chain emerged from a study of CD8+ T cells in alopecia areata (dated by TCRdb to 2017 to 2018). Some background on the complete study: Treated patients were enrolled in an open-label pilot trial of oral tofacitinib, 5 to 10 mg twice daily, for moderate-to-severe alopecia areata. In treated patients, disease severity was measured using the SALT score, which gives the percentage of scalp surface area affected. Tofacitinib was administered for 6 to 18 months, and 6 months of follow-up off drug were then conducted to assess delayed response and recurrence. Scalp tissue and sorted CD4+ and CD8+ peripheral blood T cells from patchy and totalis/universalis alopecia areata patients and from healthy controls were covered by human TCRbeta sequencing. Clonality in the scalp was compared among normal scalp (n=4), patchy alopecia areata scalp (n=8), and alopecia totalis/universalis scalp (n=8). Tofacitinib-treated patients had biopsies at baseline and at 4 and 24 weeks of treatment, with a later scalp biopsy in several patients. RNA was extracted with the PAXgene miRNA kit for fixed scalp, the miRNeasy kit for PBMCs, and the RNeasy kit for mouse skin. To study T cell clonal expansion in alopecia areata, the researchers applied high-throughput TCRbeta sequencing to both the C3H/HeJ mouse model and human patients. Amplification of TCRbeta CDR3 regions was done by immunoSEQ multiplex PCR using 35 Vbeta forward primers and 13 Jbeta reverse primers. Study-level results and caveats: Tofacitinib significantly decreased scalp clonality and the number of expanded CD8+ clones among the top 100 scalp clones. During tofacitinib treatment, many expanded lesional clones stuck around in both scalp and blood, and this persistence may partly explain why relapse happens after treatment is stopped. Compared with normal scalp, lesional scalp, particularly in alopecia totalis/universalis, had higher clonality and more expanded CD8+ clones, which suggests antigenic drive. Resident alphabeta T cells in normal human skin are also sequenced, complicating scalp TCR repertoire analysis, unlike mouse skin dominated by gammadelta T cells. Compared with mice, TCR sequences shared between patients were less clear, possibly partly because of HLA diversity across the patient population. Because the treated cohort was small and had only one nonresponder, larger studies are needed to examine links between baseline CD8+ expansion and response.

From the cysteine through the phenylalanine, the CDR3 covers 15 amino acids. Solely the CDR3 DNA is kept, with 45 bases framed from the first base. Relative to germline, V is 6 bases shorter and J is 3 bases shorter, with 17 bases between their ends. CDR1 and CDR2 are drawn from the germline V gene: KGHSH, LQKENI. A word on this clone: This clone's antigen is unknown. Base-call qualities are not available, and no considerably larger clone is one nucleotide away.

The protocol used for the library was the immunoSEQ multiplex PCR assay. RNA was extracted from all samples and reverse transcribed into cDNA, which served as template for TCR sequencing. SuperScript III was used to make first-strand cDNA, primed with a 2:1 mix of oligo-dT and random hexamers. A synthetic immune receptor repertoire was used to gauge amplification bias, and whatever bias remained was removed computationally. Regarding the original processing steps: Raw reads were preprocessed for error removal, and CDR3 was defined according to IMGT conventions as running from the conserved cysteine to phenylalanine. Clonality was computed by normalizing Shannon entropy by log2 of the number of productive unique TCRs and subtracting the result from 1. CD4 or CD8 identity of scalp clones was inferred by cross-referencing scalp TCRbeta sequences with sorted blood CD4 and CD8 repertoires. Held by TCRdb, this immuneACCESS table contains in-frame sequences only and omits some clones. Under half of the omission traces to an unresolved V gene where checked; the cause of the rest is unknown. The V and J calls and the clone size are those of that table, but D and trimming were determined from the DNA. The sample yields roughly 100,000 clones; 85% to 90% were counted once. 11% of the sample is taken by the ten largest.

The treatment or condition label, as the study defines it: oral pan-JAK inhibitor, 5-10 mg twice daily. Peripheral blood and lesional scalp punch biopsies were obtained from patients with alopecia areata. PBMCs were separated by density centrifugation and stained for CD3, CD4 and CD8, after which CD4+ and CD8+ T cells were sorted on a FACSAria. Sequenced material: CD8+ T cells sorted from blood, taken around week 34, from a patient treated with tofacitinib. The V and J segments used are TRBV18 and TRBJ2-5; the D gene cannot be resolved beyond TRBD1 or TRBD2, each matching 5 bases. The clonotype originates from a human donor with alopecia areata. The DNA is TGTGCCAGCTCTGGGACGGGGCTGAATGAAGAGACCCAGTACTTC. It codes for CASSGTGLNEETQYF.